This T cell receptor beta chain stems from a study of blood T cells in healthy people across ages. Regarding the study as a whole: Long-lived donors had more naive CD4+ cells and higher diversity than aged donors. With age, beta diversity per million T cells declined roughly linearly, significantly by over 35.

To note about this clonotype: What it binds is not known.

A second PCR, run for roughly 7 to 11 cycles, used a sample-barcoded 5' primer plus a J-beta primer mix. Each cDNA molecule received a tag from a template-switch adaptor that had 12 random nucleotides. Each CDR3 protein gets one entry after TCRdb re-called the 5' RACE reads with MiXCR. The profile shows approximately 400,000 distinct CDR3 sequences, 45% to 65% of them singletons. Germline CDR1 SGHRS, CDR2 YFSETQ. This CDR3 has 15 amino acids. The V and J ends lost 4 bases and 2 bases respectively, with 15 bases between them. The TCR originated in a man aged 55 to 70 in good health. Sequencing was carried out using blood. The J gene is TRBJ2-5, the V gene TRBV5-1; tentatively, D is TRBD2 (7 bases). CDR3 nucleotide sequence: TGCGCCAGCAGCAGGACAGCGGGGTTACAAGAGACCCAGTACTTC. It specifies CASSRTAGLQETQYF.